A single T cell receptor (beta chain) is shown here with its context. The record originates from a study of cytomegalovirus exposure and HLA in healthy donors. Germline values: CDR1 MGHRA, CDR2 YSYEKL. V lost 0 bases and J lost 7, with 10 bases in between. The CDR3 extends over 15 amino acids. Assay used: immunoSEQ multiplex PCR; TCRdb lists only in-frame clones, some missing. The data show under 250,000 clones, about 89% seen once. The receptor comes from a woman between 18 and 29 years old in good health and CMV-seronegative. This rearrangement joins TRBV4-1 to TRBJ1-6; D may be TRBD1 (6 bases). Sequencing was done on a sample of PBMCs. The DNA for the CDR3 is TGCGCCAGCAGCCAAGACAGAACAGGGAATTCACCCCTCCACTTT. Amino acid sequence: CASSQDRTGNSPLHF.